The 2 T cell receptor beta chains below come from one sample, sequenced in a study of Ad26.COV2.S vaccination and SARS-CoV-2 variants. Sequenced by immunoSEQ multiplex PCR; TCRdb stores in-frame clones only, minus some. Of over 110,000 clones listed, about nine tenths are singletons. Sample: peripheral blood, taken after recovery from COVID-19. The receptor source for this set is a human donor who had recovered from COVID-19.

The chain carries TRBV9 and TRBJ2-7; the D is unclear. This CDR3 has 12 amino acids. The ends were cut back, 3 bases at V and 5 bases at J, with 9 bases in the middle. Germline V lookup: CDR1 SGDLS, CDR2 YYNGEE. Here the CDR3 reads CASSAQGNEQYF. Here the CDR3 DNA reads TGTGCCAGCAGCGCCCAAGGGAACGAGCAGTACTTC.

This clone has only a few counts. The gene calls are TRBV27 and TRBJ2-2; D might be TRBD1 (5 bases). The CDR3 contains 14 residues. CDR1 and CDR2 (germline): MNHEY, SMNVEV (reference sequence). With 2 bases removed from V and 6 bases from J, the gap between germline ends came to 10 bases. Here the CDR3 DNA reads TGTGCCAGCAGTTTAGTACAGGTTGCCGGGGAGCTGTTTTTT. Residues: CASSLVQVAGELFF.